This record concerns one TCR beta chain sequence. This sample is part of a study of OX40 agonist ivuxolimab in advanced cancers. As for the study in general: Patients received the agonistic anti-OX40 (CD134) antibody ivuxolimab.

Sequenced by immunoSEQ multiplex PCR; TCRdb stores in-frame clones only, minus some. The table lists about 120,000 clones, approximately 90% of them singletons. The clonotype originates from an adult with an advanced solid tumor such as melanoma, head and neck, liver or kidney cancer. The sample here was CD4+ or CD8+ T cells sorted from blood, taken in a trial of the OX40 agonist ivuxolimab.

The CDR3 coding sequence is TGTGCCTGGAGCGTTGGGGGGTACACTGAAGCTTTCTTT. The encoded protein is CAWSVGGYTEAFF. This chain links TRBV30 with TRBJ1-1; tentatively, D is TRBD1 (5 bases). V was shortened by 3 bases and J by 3 bases, with 11 bases between the two germline ends. CDR3 size: 13 residues. The germline gives CDR1 GTSNPN, CDR2 SVGIG (reference sequence).